A selection of T cell receptor beta chains follows, all from one sample in a study of technical replicates of blood from a few donors. Libraries were prepared by immunoSEQ multiplex PCR; TCRdb keeps only in-frame clonotypes and omits some of them. The table has 50,000 to 60,000 clones, roughly 95% seen once. The sequencing input was PBMCs. These receptors came from a human donor in good health. Some clones in this sample may be carry-over from other donors' samples. CDR3s include the opening cysteine and the closing phenylalanine or tryptophan. The D gene is left open where the match is weak. The size of a clone is reported for some rows only, either as once, few or many, or as a class for expanded clones.

v_call,d_call,clone_size,j_call,cdr3_aa,cdr3_nt
TRBV12-2,-,-,TRBJ2-3,CASRRSGGDTYSTDTQYF,TGTGCAAGTCGCCGAAGCGGGGGGGACACGTATAGCACAGATACGCAGTATTTT
TRBV29-1,-,few,TRBJ2-7,CSVTGTTHEQYF,TGCAGCGTCACCGGGACAACCCACGAGCAGTACTTC
TRBV30,-,-,TRBJ1-5,CAWSREQGGQPQHF,TGTGCCTGGAGTCGGGAACAGGGCGGTCAGCCCCAGCATTTT
TRBV9,TRBD2,-,TRBJ2-2,CASRFSGGPDGELFF,TGTGCCAGCAGGTTTAGCGGGGGCCCCGACGGGGAGCTGTTTTTT
TRBV14,-,-,TRBJ1-3,CASNSLSSGNTIYF,TGTGCCAGCAACTCGCTGAGCTCTGGAAACACCATATATTTT
TRBV7-9,TRBD1,-,TRBJ2-5,CASSYGDRDGETQYF,TGTGCCAGCAGCTATGGGGACAGGGACGGAGAGACCCAGTACTTC
TRBV30,-,-,TRBJ1-2,CAWNLGRNNYGYTF,TGTGCCTGGAATCTGGGCAGGAACAACTATGGCTACACCTTC
TRBV9,TRBD1,-,TRBJ2-2,CASSAFWGTDTGELFF,TGTGCCAGCAGCGCCTTCTGGGGGACAGACACCGGGGAGCTGTTTTTT
TRBV15,TRBD2,-,TRBJ2-7,CATSRDRGGGYDEQYF,TGTGCCACCAGCAGAGATCGGGGCGGGGGGTATGACGAGCAGTACTTC
TRBV4-2,TRBD1,-,TRBJ1-3,CASSQGRDREPRTGNTIYF,TGTGCCAGCAGCCAAGGAAGGGACAGGGAGCCGCGAACTGGAAACACCATATATTTT
TRBV7-7,TRBD1,-,TRBJ2-1,CASSWDRETEQFF,TGTGCCAGCAGCTGGGACAGGGAGACTGAGCAGTTCTTC
TRBV30,TRBD1,-,TRBJ2-3,CAWDRVRTDTQYF,TGTGCCTGGGACAGGGTTCGCACAGATACGCAGTATTTT
TRBV19,-,-,TRBJ1-5,CASSIVGREVGQPQHF,TGTGCCAGTAGTATAGTAGGCAGGGAGGTGGGTCAGCCCCAGCATTTT
TRBV18,-,-,TRBJ1-1,CASSPAGNTEAFF,TGTGCCAGCTCACCGGCGGGGAACACTGAAGCTTTCTTT
TRBV5-4,TRBD2,-,TRBJ2-1,CASSLVASGGAGNEQFF,TGTGCCAGCAGCTTGGTAGCTAGCGGGGGGGCCGGTAATGAGCAGTTCTTC
TRBV5-6,TRBD2,once,TRBJ2-7,CASSLRTSWFEQYF,TGTGCCAGCAGCTTGAGGACTAGTTGGTTCGAGCAGTACTTC
TRBV4-1,TRBD1,once,TRBJ1-5,CASSQDSPQGASNQPQHF,TGCGCCAGCAGCCAAGACTCCCCGCAGGGGGCGAGCAATCAGCCCCAGCATTTT
TRBV2,-,-,TRBJ2-1,CASGVGNSYNEQFF,TGTGCCTCCGGAGTCGGGAACTCCTACAATGAGCAGTTCTTC
TRBV27,-,-,TRBJ1-2,CASSLGAGNYGYTF,TGTGCCAGCAGTTTAGGGGCAGGAAACTATGGCTACACCTTC
TRBV12-5,TRBD1,-,TRBJ1-2,CASGLVFWTGGNYGYTF,TGTGCTAGTGGTTTGGTATTCTGGACAGGGGGGAACTATGGCTACACCTTC
TRBV5-4,TRBD1,-,TRBJ1-2,CASRMGQGVGLDYGYTF,TGTGCCAGCAGGATGGGACAGGGAGTGGGGCTTGACTATGGCTACACCTTC
TRBV30,-,-,TRBJ2-6,CAWAPPGRWANVLTF,TGTGCCTGGGCCCCCCCGGGTCGCTGGGCCAACGTCCTGACTTTC
TRBV7-3,-,-,TRBJ2-2,CASSLQQNTGELFF,TGTGCCAGCAGCCTCCAACAGAACACCGGGGAGCTGTTTTTT
TRBV18,-,-,TRBJ1-3,CASSPGQTDTIYF,TGTGCCAGCTCACCAGGACAGACGGACACCATATATTTT
TRBV10-3,TRBD1,-,TRBJ2-3,CAISETWTGPTDTQYF,TGTGCCATCAGTGAGACCTGGACAGGGCCCACAGATACGCAGTATTTT
TRBV5-6,TRBD2,-,TRBJ2-7,CASSPRTSGRRSYEQYF,TGTGCCAGCAGCCCAAGGACTAGCGGGAGGAGGTCCTACGAGCAGTACTTC
TRBV5-8,-,-,TRBJ2-3,CASKYRTLTSTDTQYF,TGTGCCAGCAAATATAGGACTCTGACTAGCACAGATACGCAGTATTTT
TRBV4-2,TRBD1,-,TRBJ2-1,CASSQSTGDNEQFF,TGTGCCAGCAGCCAATCGACAGGGGACAATGAGCAGTTCTTC
TRBV18,TRBD2,-,TRBJ2-5,CASSPRVSGSGETQYF,TGTGCCAGCTCACCACGGGTTAGCGGGAGCGGGGAGACCCAGTACTTC
TRBV10-3,-,-,TRBJ1-5,CAISGPGQGQPQHF,TGTGCCATCAGTGGGCCAGGGCAGGGTCAGCCCCAGCATTTT
TRBV4-1,TRBD1,-,TRBJ1-4,CASSQHGQGSEKLFF,TGCGCCAGCAGCCAACATGGACAGGGAAGTGAAAAACTGTTTTTT
TRBV12-5,-,-,TRBJ2-3,CASGRTVVGTDTQYF,TGTGCTAGTGGTCGAACAGTGGTCGGCACAGATACGCAGTATTTT
TRBV5-6,TRBD1,-,TRBJ1-5,CASSLWDRGRQPQHF,TGTGCCAGCAGCTTGTGGGACAGGGGTAGACAGCCCCAGCATTTT
TRBV2,-,-,TRBJ1-5,CASRGDNQPQHF,TGTGCCAGCCGGGGAGACAATCAGCCCCAGCATTTT
TRBV6-5,-,-,TRBJ1-2,CASRITQDYGYTF,TGTGCCAGCAGAATCACCCAGGACTATGGCTACACCTTC
TRBV5-6,TRBD1,-,TRBJ2-7,CASSFGTASYEQYF,TGTGCCAGCAGCTTCGGGACAGCCTCCTACGAGCAGTACTTC
TRBV11-3,-,once,TRBJ2-2,CASSLRGATGELFF,TGTGCCAGCAGCTTACGTGGGGCGACCGGGGAGCTGTTTTTT
TRBV18,TRBD2,-,TRBJ2-5,CASSPGTRSQETQYF,TGTGCCAGCTCACCAGGGACTAGGAGCCAAGAGACCCAGTACTTC
TRBV2,-,-,TRBJ2-3,CASSDFQDTGIVVTDTQYF,TGTGCCAGCAGTGACTTTCAAGATACAGGGATCGTCGTCACAGATACGCAGTATTTT
TRBV6-6,-,-,TRBJ1-5,CASSNPQLINQPQHF,TGTGCCAGCAGTAACCCACAGCTGATCAATCAGCCCCAGCATTTT
TRBV11-2,TRBD1,-,TRBJ2-7,CASSLRDRVGEQYF,TGTGCCAGCAGCCTCCGGGACAGGGTTGGCGAGCAGTACTTC
TRBV15,-,-,TRBJ1-4,CATSRVSLNEKLFF,TGTGCCACCAGCAGAGTCAGTCTTAATGAAAAACTGTTTTTT
TRBV30,-,-,TRBJ2-4,CAWSKGTSYKNIQYF,TGTGCCTGGAGCAAAGGTACTAGCTACAAAAACATTCAGTACTTC
TRBV7-9,TRBD1,once,TRBJ1-6,CASSLGGTGNSPLHF,TGTGCCAGCAGCTTAGGGGGGACAGGTAATTCACCCCTCCACTTT
TRBV5-1,-,once,TRBJ1-2,CASSPRTVTNYGYTF,TGCGCCAGCAGCCCCAGGACAGTAACTAACTATGGCTACACCTTC
TRBV10-3,-,-,TRBJ1-2,CAISEASTGSNGYTF,TGTGCCATCAGTGAGGCATCAACAGGGAGCAATGGCTACACCTTC
TRBV7-9,TRBD2,-,TRBJ2-1,CASSLLADYNEQFF,TGTGCCAGCAGTCTACTAGCGGACTACAATGAGCAGTTCTTC
TRBV11-2,TRBD1,-,TRBJ2-5,CASSYDRGETQYF,TGTGCCAGCAGTTATGACAGGGGGGAGACCCAGTACTTC